The 21 T cell receptor beta chains reported below all come from one sample, sequenced in a study of blood T cell repertoires in COVID-19. Sequencing used immunoSEQ multiplex PCR; TCRdb keeps in-frame clones, though not all of them. This table holds roughly 300,000 clones, 81% found once. Source material: peripheral blood. These receptor sequences come from a woman in her sixties with active or convalescent COVID-19.

The chain combines TRBV7-6 with TRBJ1-5; the match to TRBD1 covers 7 bases. The V and J ends lost 5 bases and 0 bases, in that order; junction bases with no gene match: 4. The length of the CDR3 is 15 residues. Germline CDR1 reads SGHVS; CDR2 reads FNYEAQ. The CDR3 reads CASSPGQYSNQPQHF. CDR3 DNA sequence: TGTGCCAGCAGCCCGGGACAGTATAGCAATCAGCCCCAGCATTTT.

The genes are TRBV6-5 and TRBJ1-4; TRBD1 matches at 7 bases. The CDR3 contains 14 residues. V gave up 0 bases and J gave up 8 bases; unmatched junction bases: 3. Germline loops: CDR1 MNHEY, CDR2 SVGAGI. The CDR3 DNA follows: TGTGCCAGCAGTTACTCTAGGGGGCGGGAAAAACTGTTTTTT. Its translation: CASSYSRGREKLFF.

V is TRBV19 and J is TRBJ2-5; no clear D. This CDR3 region has 13 residues. Germline values: CDR1 LNHDA, CDR2 SQIVND (reference sequence). Trimming removed 6 bases from V and 2 bases from J, with 10 bases in between. CDR3 sequence reads: CASRFGRQETQYF. CDR3 nucleotides: TGTGCCAGTAGATTTGGGCGTCAAGAGACCCAGTACTTC.

This chain uses TRBV27 with TRBJ2-7; 8 nucleotides line up with TRBD1. The CDR3 loop spans 14 amino acids. The V gene's germline CDR1 is MNHEY and CDR2 SMNVEV (reference sequence). With V trimmed by 4 bases and J by 2 bases, 4 bases remained unmatched. The CDR3 sequence: CASSSGQGTYEQYF. The CDR3 DNA reads TGTGCCAGCAGTTCTGGACAGGGAACCTACGAGCAGTACTTC.

The chain combines TRBV21-1 with TRBJ1-1; TRBD1 is taken as the D call from the table, unchecked against the DNA. TRBV21-1 has pseudogene status. This CDR3 spans 16 amino acids. CDR3 sequence: CASSVNERGLNTEAFF. The CDR3 coding sequence is TGTGCCAGCAGCGTAAACGAAAGGGGGCTGAACACTGAAGCTTTCTTT.

The rearrangement links TRBV29-1 to TRBJ2-3; D possibly corresponds to TRBD2 (5 bases). Germline CDR1 and CDR2: SQVTM and ANQGSEA. The CDR3 runs to 13 residues. The CDR3 region has the DNA TGCACCTTTCGGGGATCCGGGTCAGATACGCAGTATTTT. Translation: CTFRGSGSDTQYF.

V gene TRBV19 combines with J gene TRBJ2-6; 8 positions match TRBD1. Germline V gene data show CDR1 as LNHDA and CDR2 as SQIVND (reference sequence). This CDR3 has 18 amino acids. The V segment lost 6 bases and the J segment 0 bases; nucleotides outside the gene matches: 10. Written as DNA, the CDR3 is TGTGCCAGTAGCCCAACGGGACAGGTCATCTCTGGGGCCAACGTCCTGACTTTC. Its translation is CASSPTGQVISGANVLTF.

This clone occurred a few times. This chain connects TRBV6-1 to TRBJ2-1; 8 nucleotides line up with TRBD1. The CDR3 runs to 17 residues. Germline loops: CDR1 MNHNS, CDR2 SASEGT. J was trimmed by 2 bases and V by 4 bases; bases with no gene match: 10. CDR3 DNA: TGTGCCAGCAGTGTTAGGAGCAAGGACAGGGCCTACAATGAGCAGTTCTTC. It yields the protein CASSVRSKDRAYNEQFF.

The sample holds a few counts of this clone. The genes are TRBV18 and TRBJ2-1, with TRBD1 matching over 7 bases. The CDR3 covers 16 residues. Losses at the gene ends were 0 bases for V and 4 bases for J; bases not matched to a gene: 6. Germline-derived CDR1 and CDR2 are KGHSH and LQKENI. CDR3 region: CASSPPVGTEYNEQFF. The CDR3 coding sequence is TGTGCCAGCTCACCACCGGTGGGGACAGAGTACAATGAGCAGTTCTTC. Based on the CDR3 plus reference TRBV18 and TRBJ2-1, the full variable domain is NAGVMQNPRHLVRRRGQEARLRCSPMKGHSHVYWYRQLPEEGLKFMVYLQKENIIDESGMPKERFSAEFPKEGPSILRIQQVVRGDSAAYFCASSPPVGTEYNEQFFGPGTRLTVL.

The V gene is TRBV11-2, the J gene TRBJ1-2, with 9 bases aligning to TRBD1. Per germline, CDR1 SGHAT and CDR2 FQNNGV. The CDR3 contains 15 residues. J lost 4 bases, V lost 5 bases, and 8 bases had no gene match. The CDR3 bases are TGTGCCAGCAGCCCGGAACAGGGGGCGTTCTATGGCTACACCTTC. Translation: CASSPEQGAFYGYTF.

The gene calls are TRBV5-5 and TRBJ1-4, with D possibly being TRBD1 (5 bases). Deletions cut 2 bases from V and 3 bases from J, with 8 bases between. CDR1 SGHKS and CDR2 YYEKEE come from the germline V gene (reference sequence). The CDR3 is 14 amino acids. The CDR3 DNA reads as TGTGCCAGCAGCTTCAGGGCATCTAATGAAAAACTGTTTTTT. Translating gives CASSFRASNEKLFF.

This clone was observed a single time. The chain has TRBV6-2 or TRBV6-3 and TRBJ2-7; 12 bases match TRBD2. This CDR3 comprises 16 residues. The germline V gene has CDR1 MNHEY and CDR2 SVGEGT. Losses at the gene ends were 5 bases for V and 2 bases for J; bases not matched to a gene: 7. CDR3 amino acids: CASSTRTSGAAYEQYF. The CDR3 DNA follows: TGTGCCAGCAGTACTAGGACTAGCGGGGCCGCCTACGAGCAGTACTTC.

This chain joins TRBV5-4 and TRBJ2-2; TRBD2 is a possible D gene (5 bases). V gave up 5 bases and J gave up 1 base, with 9 bases separating them. In germline, CDR1 is SGHNT, CDR2 YYREEE (reference sequence). This CDR3 region has 14 residues. The CDR3 bases are TGTGCCAGCAGGCTAGCAGAGAACACCGGGGAGCTGTTTTTT. It is translated as CASRLAENTGELFF.

The chain joins TRBV11-2 to TRBJ2-5, with TRBD1 matching 9 bases. The CDR3 runs 14 residues. The V segment lost 3 bases and the J segment 2 bases; nucleotides outside the gene matches: 1. Per germline, CDR1 SGHAT and CDR2 FQNNGV. The CDR3 protein is CASSLTGGQETQYF. The CDR3 DNA reads as TGTGCCAGCAGCTTGACAGGGGGGCAAGAGACCCAGTACTTC.

The V and J genes are TRBV3-1 (or the pseudogene TRBV3-2) and TRBJ2-2, with a possible D match to TRBD2 (5 bases). This CDR3 has 14 amino acids. The germline gives CDR1 LGHDT, CDR2 YNNKEL (reference sequence). V was shortened by 5 bases and J by 5 bases, with 12 bases between the two germline ends. The CDR3 sequence is CASSSRGQTGELFF. CDR3 sequence (DNA): TGTGCCAGCAGCTCCCGGGGTCAGACCGGGGAGCTGTTTTTT.

This clone was detected many times. The chain employs TRBV6-2 or TRBV6-3 and TRBJ2-2; 10 nucleotides match TRBD2. The junction had 7 bases not matched to a gene; V was cut back by 2 bases and J by 4 bases. The CDR3 length is 17 residues. Germline CDR1 is MNHEY and CDR2 is SVGEGT. CDR3 protein: CASSYESGGARTGELFF. As DNA, the CDR3 is TGTGCCAGCAGTTACGAAAGCGGGGGGGCGCGCACCGGGGAGCTGTTTTTT.

V and J are TRBV28 and TRBJ2-7, with D unclear. V lost 2 bases and J 3 bases, leaving 11 bases between the germline ends. In germline, CDR1 is MDHEN, CDR2 SYDVKM. The CDR3 has 14 amino acids. DNA for the CDR3: TGTGCCAGCAGTTTAGGGCAGGCCGACTACGAGCAGTACTTC. Its translation: CASSLGQADYEQYF.

V usage is TRBV19 and J usage is TRBJ1-1, with 7 bases fitting TRBD1. V was pared by 6 bases and J by 0 bases, with 10 bases of the junction left unmatched. Germline V gene sequence: CDR1 LNHDA, CDR2 SQIVND (reference sequence). CDR3 length: 16 amino acids. CDR3 sequence reads: CASRTGTEGMNTEAFF. The CDR3 DNA follows: TGTGCCAGTAGGACCGGGACAGAAGGGATGAACACTGAAGCTTTCTTT.

J is TRBJ1-6 and V is TRBV19; the match to TRBD1 covers 7 bases. Unmatched junction bases numbered 4, after V lost 6 bases and J lost 8 bases. This CDR3 spans 13 amino acids. CDR1 LNHDA and CDR2 SQIVND come from the germline V gene (reference sequence). CDR3 DNA sequence: TGTGCCAGTAGGCTTACAGGGGATTCACCCCTCCACTTT. Amino acids: CASRLTGDSPLHF.

The chain uses TRBV19 and TRBJ1-2; 10 positions agree with TRBD1. The CDR3 has 15 residues. Germline V gives CDR1 LNHDA, CDR2 SQIVND (reference sequence). The V segment lost 6 bases and the J segment 4 bases; nucleotides outside the gene matches: 8. The CDR3 region has the DNA TGTGCCAGTAGCCTCGGACAGGGGGAATTCTATGGCTACACCTTC. Translating gives CASSLGQGEFYGYTF. The full variable domain, its missing parts supplied by reference TRBV19 and TRBJ1-2, is DGGITQSPKYLFRKEGQNVTLSCEQNLNHDAMYWYRQDPGQGLRLIYYSQIVNDFQKGDIAEGYSVSREKKESFPLTVTSAQKNPTAFYLCASSLGQGEFYGYTFGSGTRLTVV.

The gene calls are TRBV6-4 and TRBJ2-7, with D possibly being TRBD2 (6 bases). The CDR3 sequence is 13 residues long. Germline V gene sequence: CDR1 MRHNA, CDR2 SNTAGT. The germline V and J ends were trimmed by 0 bases and 9 bases, with 12 bases remaining between them. The CDR3 coding sequence is TGTGCCAGCAGTGACTCGGTCGGGGGTAGGCAGTACTTC. Amino acids: CASSDSVGGRQYF.